This passage covers 16 T cell receptor beta chains from one sample sequenced in a study of tumour-infiltrating T cells in Burkitt lymphoma (dated by TCRdb to 2018 to 2021). Library preparation used the immunoSEQ multiplex PCR assay. Held by TCRdb, this immuneACCESS table contains in-frame sequences only and omits some clones. Under half of the omission traces to an unresolved V gene where checked; the cause of the rest is unknown. The sample table lists some 9,200 clones, 62% of them with a count of one. The ten largest clones add up to around 5.6% of the sample. Sequenced: tumor tissue. The receptors were sampled from a human donor with diffuse large B-cell lymphoma.

Written as DNA, the CDR3 is TGTGCCAGCAGCCCCTCGGCAAACGAGCAGTACTTC. Encoded protein: CASSPSANEQYF. The chain carries TRBV27 and TRBJ2-7; D is unclear. CDR1 is MNHEY and CDR2 is SMNVEV in the germline V gene (reference sequence). This CDR3 region has 12 residues. Trimming shortened V by 6 bases and J by 5 bases, and 11 bases separated the two germline ends.

The V and J genes are TRBV28 and TRBJ1-2; TRBD1 might be the D (6 bases). The CDR3 runs to 14 residues. V gave up 3 bases and J gave up 4 bases, with 12 bases separating them. In germline, CDR1 is MDHEN, CDR2 SYDVKM. DNA for the CDR3: TGTGCCAGCAGTTTTGCGGGGGCGCCCTATGGCTACACCTTC. It specifies CASSFAGAPYGYTF.

The rearrangement joins TRBV30 to TRBJ1-3; possibly TRBD1 for D (6 bases). V was clipped by 2 bases and J by 2 bases, with 13 bases between them. The CDR3 extends over 15 amino acids. The V gene's germline CDR1 is GTSNPN and CDR2 SVGIG (reference sequence). This CDR3 is CAWSRTGRAGNTIYF. As DNA, the CDR3 is TGTGCCTGGAGTAGAACAGGGAGAGCTGGAAACACCATATATTTT. The complete variable domain, with remaining parts taken from reference TRBV30 and TRBJ1-3, reads SQTIHQWPATLVQPVGSPLSLECTVEGTSNPNLYWYRQAAGRGLQLLFYSVGIGQISSEVPQNLSASRPQDRQFILSSKKLLLSDSGFYLCAWSRTGRAGNTIYFGEGSWLTVV.

The chain couples TRBV19 to TRBJ1-5, with no clear D. Germline-derived CDR1 and CDR2 are LNHDA and SQIVND (reference sequence). This CDR3 has 13 residues. The V end lost 10 bases, the J end lost 10 bases, and 20 bases lay between the germline ends. The CDR3 reads CATRAGFERPQHF. The CDR3 DNA sequence: TGTGCCACCCGCGCTGGTTTCGAACGACCCCAGCATTTT. The whole variable domain, remainder taken from reference TRBV19 and TRBJ1-5, is DGGITQSPKYLFRKEGQNVTLSCEQNLNHDAMYWYRQDPGQGLRLIYYSQIVNDFQKGDIAEGYSVSREKKESFPLTVTSAQKNPTAFYLCATRAGFERPQHFGDGTRLSIL.

This chain joins TRBV20-1 and TRBJ2-1, with D perhaps assigned TRBD1 or TRBD2 (7 bases each). Germline-derived CDR1 and CDR2 are DFQATT and SNEGSKA (reference sequence). This CDR3 is 11 amino acids long. Trimming removed 0 bases from V and 15 bases from J, with 12 bases in between. CDR3 protein: CSARDGRGPFF. CDR3 nucleotides: TGCAGTGCTAGAGATGGGAGGGGGCCGTTCTTC.

The rearrangement uses TRBV5-1 and TRBJ1-1; no clear D gene. The CDR3 spans 14 residues. The germline gives CDR1 SGHRS, CDR2 YFSETQ. V lost 3 bases and J lost 4, with 13 bases in between. Here the CDR3 reads CASSWWPGGTEAFF. The DNA of the CDR3 is TGCGCCAGCAGCTGGTGGCCGGGAGGCACTGAAGCTTTCTTT.

The CDR3 nucleotides read TGTGCCAGCAGCTCCCAGGGGGCCGCAGATACGCAGTATTTT. Translating gives CASSSQGAADTQYF. This chain joins TRBV7-9 and TRBJ2-3; 8 bases map to TRBD1. Germline CDR1 is SEHNR and CDR2 is FQNEAQ (reference sequence). The length of the CDR3 is 14 residues. The V gene end was trimmed by 4 bases and the J gene end by 4 bases; junction bases not matched to a gene: 4.

The chain carries TRBV29-1 and TRBJ2-4, with 7 bases that match TRBD2. The CDR3 sequence is 16 residues long. Germline V gives CDR1 SQVTM, CDR2 ANQGSEA. V dropped 4 bases and J dropped 9; count of bases not matched to a gene: 18. The CDR3 region is CSVVASWQRGTGIQYF. CDR3 sequence (DNA): TGCAGCGTTGTCGCATCTTGGCAGCGGGGAACGGGCATTCAGTACTTC.

This clone turned up a few times. The chain couples TRBV10-2 to TRBJ2-2; 9 bases are a match to TRBD1. This CDR3 is 14 amino acids long. CDR1 is WSHSY, CDR2 SAAADI, per germline. V trimming: 6 bases; J trimming: 6 bases; junction bases outside the gene matches: 5. CDR3 in amino acids: CASRPGQGSGELFF. Written as DNA, the CDR3 is TGCGCCAGCAGGCCCGGACAGGGGTCCGGGGAGCTGTTTTTT.

The rearrangement links TRBV7-9 to TRBJ1-6; maybe TRBD1 (5 bases). This CDR3 region has 14 residues. Germline lookup yields CDR1 SEHNR and CDR2 FQNEAQ (reference sequence). Trimming took off 8 bases at V and 9 bases at J, with 17 bases between the two ends. Here the CDR3 DNA reads TGTGCCAGCCGTTCCGGGGCAGGGAGTTCACCCCTCCACTTT. This sequence encodes CASRSGAGSSPLHF.

A few counts support this clone. This sequence joins TRBV28 and TRBJ2-6; no firm D call. The germline V and J ends were trimmed by 5 bases and 2 bases, with 4 bases remaining between them. There are 13 residues in the CDR3. The germline V gene encodes CDR1 MDHEN and CDR2 SYDVKM. CDR3 nucleotide sequence: TGTGCCAGCAGTATCACTGGGGCCAACGTCCTGACTTTC. Encoded protein: CASSITGANVLTF.

The chain links TRBV18 to TRBJ2-3, with 7 bases lining up with TRBD2. CDR1 is KGHSH and CDR2 is LQKENI in the germline V gene. V shed 6 bases and J 1 base; nucleotides not matched to a gene: 13. The CDR3 is 17 residues long. The CDR3 DNA reads as TGTGCCAGCTCCCAACTAGATAGCAGCGGGGGCACAGATACGCAGTATTTT. Its translation: CASSQLDSSGGTDTQYF.

The V and J genes are TRBV30 and TRBJ2-7; D is possibly TRBD1 (7 bases). Trimming pared 0 bases from V and 2 bases from J, leaving 14 bases between. The germline V gene has CDR1 GTSNPN and CDR2 SVGIG (reference sequence). The CDR3 is made up of 15 amino acids. In nucleotides, the CDR3 is TGTGCCTGGAGTGTACGGGGGCAGGGGGCCTACGAGCAGTACTTC. Residues: CAWSVRGQGAYEQYF.

The V and J genes are TRBV18 and TRBJ2-2, with D unresolved. Germline CDR1 reads KGHSH; CDR2 reads LQKENI. The length of the CDR3 is 15 residues. Trimming removed 0 bases at V and 4 bases at J, with 9 bases between. CDR3 nucleotides: TGTGCCAGCTCACCACCGTTTTCGGGCACCGGGGAGCTGTTTTTT. It translates to CASSPPFSGTGELFF.

The chain links TRBV2 to TRBJ1-5; D may be TRBD1 (6 bases). Looked up from germline, CDR1 is SNHLY and CDR2 is FYNNEI. The CDR3 is 14 amino acids. V was clipped by 2 bases and J by 6 bases, with 11 bases between them. CDR3 region: CASSERRGSQPQHF. The CDR3 DNA reads as TGTGCCAGCAGTGAACGTAGGGGGAGTCAGCCCCAGCATTTT.

The chain uses TRBV7-9 and TRBJ2-1; 7 nucleotides align to TRBD2. The CDR3 has 12 amino acids. CDR1 and CDR2 (germline): SEHNR, FQNEAQ (reference sequence). V lost 5 bases, J lost 7 bases, and 2 bases stayed unmatched. The CDR3 reads CASSPGGNEQFF. DNA of the CDR3: TGTGCCAGCAGCCCCGGGGGGAATGAGCAGTTCTTC.